These 2 T cell receptor beta chains originate from one sample sequenced in a study of T cell changes during pregnancy in multiple sclerosis. The protocol was immunoSEQ multiplex PCR, while the TCRdb copy is restricted to in-frame clones and leaves out a portion. This sample has about 130,000 clones; less than 97% occur once, and the top ten carry about 0.45%. Source: peripheral blood, taken after pregnancy. Source of these receptors: a female donor with multiple sclerosis, enrolled in a pregnancy study.

This clone was picked up one time. The rearrangement joins TRBV4-2 to TRBJ2-4; TRBD2 matches 12 bases. Looked up from germline, CDR1 is LGHNA and CDR2 is YNFKEQ. The CDR3 length is 13 residues. The trim removed 3 bases at V and 12 bases at J, leaving 3 bases unmatched. The CDR3 sequence is CASSHPTSGSQYF. The CDR3 DNA is TGTGCCAGCAGCCACCCGACTAGCGGGAGTCAGTACTTC.

The chain combines TRBV7-9 with TRBJ2-1; a weak D match, TRBD2 (6 bases). The V gene lost 2 bases and the J gene lost 10 bases, with 9 bases spanning the gap. Germline CDR1 is SEHNR and CDR2 is FQNEAQ (reference sequence). The CDR3 loop spans 12 amino acids. In DNA form, the CDR3 reads TGTGCCAGCAGCTTAAGCGGGTTGGAGCAGTTCTTC. This gives the protein CASSLSGLEQFF.